A selection of T cell receptor beta chains follows, all from one sample in a study of T cell repertoires in cytomegalovirus infection. Via MiXCR, TCRdb re-called the reads, giving one row per CDR3 protein. Among 150,000 to 200,000 distinct CDR3 sequences, around an eighth were seen once, and the ten largest hold roughly a quarter. The sample taken for sequencing was PBMCs. The receptors derive from a human donor in good health (CMV status not recorded). Some clones in this sample may be carry-over from other donors' samples. CDR3s include the opening cysteine and the closing phenylalanine or tryptophan. The order of the fields is D gene, clone size, J gene, V gene, CDR3 DNA, CDR3 protein. A D gene is named only where the DNA matches it firmly. Clone size is not always given. Where it is, it says once, few, many or a class for expanded clones.

-	few	TRBJ1-1	TRBV6-5	TGTGCCAGCAGTTACTCGATGATTGACACTGAAGCTTTCTTT	CASSYSMIDTEAFF
-	-	TRBJ2-2	TRBV11-1	TGTGCCAGCCTACAAGACCTCAGCGCCTTGGGCACCGGGGAGCTGTTTTTT	CASLQDLSALGTGELFF
-	few	TRBJ2-5	TRBV14	TGTGCCAGCAGCAAAGGGACACCTCAAGAGACCCAGTACTTC	CASSKGTPQETQYF
-	many	TRBJ1-4	TRBV7-2	TGTGCCAGCAGCTCCCTCGGGGGGGAGAGGGAAAAACTGTTTTTT	CASSSLGGEREKLFF
-	-	TRBJ1-3	TRBV20-1	TGCAGTGCCCCAGACCTATCCTCTGGAAACACCATATATTTT	CSAPDLSSGNTIYF
-	few	TRBJ2-4	TRBV5-6	TGTGCCAGCAGCCTGGGACCCGGTAACATTCAGTACTTC	CASSLGPGNIQYF
-	few	TRBJ2-1	TRBV20-1	TGCAGTGCTAGCCCCGCCGCGAGGCAGTTCTTC	CSASPAARQFF
-	-	TRBJ2-5	TRBV25-1	TGTGCCAGCAGAAAATGGGGTTTGCAAGAGACCCAGTACTTC	CASRKWGLQETQYF
-	-	TRBJ1-2	TRBV7-9	TGTGCCAGCAGCTTAGCGTCCAGGGTTGGTGGCTACACCTTC	CASSLASRVGGYTF
-	-	TRBJ1-1	TRBV15	TGTGCCACCAGCAGAGGGATCAGTGAAGCTTTCTTT	CATSRGISEAFF
-	-	TRBJ2-4	TRBV5-4	TGTGCCAGCAGCTCCTTGGGGGGAACGGACATTCAGTACTTC	CASSSLGGTDIQYF
-	many	TRBJ2-7	TRBV7-8	TGTGCCAGCAGACCGACTCAGGGGACCGAGCAGTACTTC	CASRPTQGTEQYF
-	-	TRBJ2-6	TRBV15	TGTGCCACCAGCGGGTATCTCACGAACCTTGCAGGGGCCAACGTCCTGACTTTC	CATSGYLTNLAGANVLTF
-	many	TRBJ1-2	TRBV7-2	TGTGCCAGCAGCTTAGAGAGTGGAGGCAGTTATGGCTACACCTTC	CASSLESGGSYGYTF
TRBD1	few	TRBJ1-1	TRBV5-1	TGCGCCAGCAGCTTGGTGGGGAACGGACAGGGGAGCACTGAAGCTTTCTTT	CASSLVGNGQGSTEAFF
-	few	TRBJ1-6	TRBV7-9	TGTGCCAGCAGCCGGGAGGCCACACAGTCACCCCTCCACTTT	CASSREATQSPLHF
-	few	TRBJ1-2	TRBV11-2	TGTGCCAGCAGCTCCCCGGCAGGGAAGGGTGGCTACACCTTC	CASSSPAGKGGYTF
TRBD2	many	TRBJ2-1	TRBV6-1	TGTGCCAGCAGTGTGCTTGGAGCGGGGGGGCAGGCCAATGAGCAGTTCTTC	CASSVLGAGGQANEQFF
-	-	TRBJ2-2	TRBV5-1	TGCGCCAGCAGCTTCCCCTCGCGGGGCACCGGGGAGCTGTTTTTT	CASSFPSRGTGELFF
-	many	TRBJ2-2	TRBV19	TGTGCCAGTAGTAAGGTGGACACCGGGGAGCTGTTTTTT	CASSKVDTGELFF
TRBD1	-	TRBJ1-1	TRBV7-3	TGTGCCAGCAGCCCAACACAGGGGGCGCGGACTGAAGCTTTCTTT	CASSPTQGARTEAFF
TRBD2	many	TRBJ2-5	TRBV7-9	TGTGCCAGCAGCTCAAATTCCGGGACTACCCAAGAGACCCAGTACTTC	CASSSNSGTTQETQYF
TRBD1	many	TRBJ2-2	TRBV29-1	TGCAGCGTCACGGGGACAGGGGGCGCTTACACCGGGGAGCTGTTTTTT	CSVTGTGGAYTGELFF
TRBD2	many	TRBJ2-1	TRBV7-3	TGTGCCAGCAGCTTAATGCGGACTAGCGGGAGCAATGAGCAGTTCTTC	CASSLMRTSGSNEQFF
-	few	TRBJ1-1	TRBV7-9	TGTGCCAGCGGCCAGCTTGATCGGGGGACTGAAGCTTTCTTT	CASGQLDRGTEAFF
-	few	TRBJ2-3	TRBV6-2/TRBV6-3	TGTGCCAGCAGTGCCGGACTACAGACAGATACGCAGTATTTT	CASSAGLQTDTQYF
-	few	TRBJ2-7	TRBV4-3	TGCGCCAGCAGCCGAACAACTCAGTACTTC	CASSRTTQYF
TRBD1	-	TRBJ1-1	TRBV6-5	TGTGCCAGCAGTTACGAACAGGGGGCGGACACTGAAGCTTTCTTT	CASSYEQGADTEAFF
-	few	TRBJ2-5	TRBV28	TGTGCCAGCAGTGAGGGAGGGGGAGAGACCCAGTACTTC	CASSEGGGETQYF
-	-	TRBJ1-1	TRBV19	TGTGCCAGTATCCCCGGACAGTTGAACACTGAAGCTTTCTTT	CASIPGQLNTEAFF
TRBD1	-	TRBJ1-3	TRBV7-2	TGTGCCAGCAGCCCTCGGTCGGGGACAGGCTCCTCTGGAAACACCATATATTTT	CASSPRSGTGSSGNTIYF
TRBD1	-	TRBJ1-2	TRBV2	TGTGCCACGTGGAGGACAGGGATCTATGGCTACACCTTC	CATWRTGIYGYTF
TRBD1	many	TRBJ1-6	TRBV20-1	TGCAGTGCTAGAGGGGAGGGACAGCATTCACCCCTCCACTTT	CSARGEGQHSPLHF
TRBD1	-	TRBJ1-3	TRBV14	TGTGCCAGCAGCCAAGCGCAGGGGGTGAGAAACACCATATATTTT	CASSQAQGVRNTIYF
TRBD2	-	TRBJ2-5	TRBV18	TGTGCCAGCTCACCATCGTCAGCGGGGGAGACCCAGTACTTC	CASSPSSAGETQYF
-	many	TRBJ2-3	TRBV28	TGTGCCAGCAGTTTACCTGGGAGCGGCACAGATACGCAGTATTTT	CASSLPGSGTDTQYF
TRBD1	few	TRBJ2-3	TRBV7-3	TGTGCCAGCAGCAACCGACAGGGCGGTACGCAGTATTTT	CASSNRQGGTQYF
-	many	TRBJ2-2	TRBV7-8	TGTGCCAGCAGCGATCATAGAACTGGGGAGCTGTTTTTT	CASSDHRTGELFF
-	few	TRBJ2-3	TRBV29-1	TGCAGCGTTGAAGATCTTATTTGGCAGGCCAGAAAGGCAGATACGCAGTATTTT	CSVEDLIWQARKADTQYF
TRBD1	many	TRBJ1-1	TRBV7-2	TGTGCCAGCAGCTTAGCTTTGACAGGGGGAGATGAAGCTTTCTTT	CASSLALTGGDEAFF